The table lists the clone carrying this T cell receptor (beta chain) with a few counts. The antigen is unknown. This specimen belongs to a study of T cells after yellow fever vaccination. Turning to the study itself: With SMART-Seq v4 Ultra Low Input, the fractions containing low cell numbers were prepared. The study's findings and limits: Compared with primary, the secondary response was weaker and peaked at day 5, not 15. Post-booster reappearance was seen for most primary-vaccination clones (about 96% CD4, around 88% CD8).

The CDR3 sequence is 15 residues long. CDR1 LGHNA and CDR2 YNFKEQ come from the germline V gene. V lost 4 bases and J 5 bases, leaving 12 bases between the germline ends. The 5'RACE template-switching step produced TCR cDNA and added a universal primer site and UMIs. TCRdb analysed the 5' RACE reads with MiXCR anew, one entry per CDR3 protein. This table holds about 140,000 distinct CDR3 sequences, 6.6% found once. The source material was CD4+ T cells sorted from PBMCs, sampled 10 days after the yellow fever booster vaccination. The sequence was obtained from a man aged 25 to 45 who received the YFV17D yellow fever vaccine. The chain has TRBV4-2 and TRBJ1-6; possible D gene TRBD1, 5 bases. The CDR3 DNA reads as TGTGCCAGCAGCCCGCGGGGACGCGATAATTCACCCCTCCACTTT. It translates to CASSPRGRDNSPLHF.